These 23 T cell receptor beta chains were all obtained from the same sample, sequenced in a study of immune evolution from preneoplasia to lung adenocarcinoma. Assay: immunoSEQ multiplex PCR; the TCRdb copy retains only in-frame clones and omits some. The profile shows about 6,300 clones, about three quarters of them singletons. The specimen sequenced was FFPE minimally invasive lung adenocarcinoma tissue. Receptor source: a person aged 55-80 years with lung adenocarcinoma.

The rearrangement links TRBV30 to TRBJ1-6; TRBD1 is a possible D gene (5 bases). From germline, CDR1 is GTSNPN and CDR2 SVGIG (reference sequence). V was pared by 0 bases and J by 10 bases, with 13 bases between. CDR3 length: 14 residues. CDR3 amino acids: CAWSVSGVRSPLHF. The CDR3, as DNA: TGTGCCTGGAGTGTATCGGGGGTTCGGTCACCCCTCCACTTT. The whole variable domain, remainder taken from reference TRBV30 and TRBJ1-6, is SQTIHQWPATLVQPVGSPLSLECTVEGTSNPNLYWYRQAAGRGLQLLFYSVGIGQISSEVPQNLSASRPQDRQFILSSKKLLLSDSGFYLCAWSVSGVRSPLHFGNGTRLTVT.

The rearrangement joins TRBV1 to TRBJ1-1. TRBV1 is a pseudogene locus. This CDR3 is 17 amino acids long. The CDR3 coding sequence is TGCACCAGCAGCCAAGGATCGTGGAGGGAGGTTAGCACTGAAGCTTTCTTT. Its translation: CTSSQGSWREVSTEAFF.

V is TRBV28 and J is TRBJ1-2; 7 bases are shared with TRBD1. V was pared by 3 bases and J by 6 bases, with 13 bases of the junction left unmatched. The germline gives CDR1 MDHEN, CDR2 SYDVKM. The CDR3 contains 16 residues. The CDR3 reads CASSLGVGRGRDGYTF. The CDR3 DNA reads as TGTGCCAGCAGTTTGGGAGTGGGCAGGGGGAGGGATGGCTACACCTTC.

In nucleotides, the CDR3 is TGTGCCAGCAGCTTGGGCAGGGAGCAGCCCCAGCATTTT. It translates to CASSLGREQPQHF. V usage is TRBV7-2 and J usage is TRBJ1-5; TRBD1 might be the D (5 bases). Trimming removed 3 bases from V and 7 bases from J, with 10 bases in between. Germline V gene data show CDR1 as SGHTA and CDR2 as FQGNSA. The CDR3 contains 13 residues.

This chain links TRBV6-5 with TRBJ2-1; D not certain. The CDR3 is made up of 13 amino acids. Trimming removed 4 bases from V and 0 bases from J, with 4 bases in between. Germline values: CDR1 MNHEY, CDR2 SVGAGI. CDR3 DNA: TGTGCCAGCAGTTGGGACTCCTACAATGAGCAGTTCTTC. Amino acid sequence: CASSWDSYNEQFF.

The rearrangement uses TRBV19 and TRBJ1-2, with 10 bases identical to TRBD1. J was trimmed by 4 bases and V by 7 bases; bases with no gene match: 9. The germline V gene has CDR1 LNHDA and CDR2 SQIVND (reference sequence). This CDR3 has 15 amino acids. The CDR3 region has the DNA TGTGCCAGTATAGATTCTGGACAGGGGGTCTATGGCTACACCTTC. This encodes CASIDSGQGVYGYTF.

J is TRBJ2-3 and V is TRBV5-1; the D call may be TRBD1 or TRBD2 (6 bases each). V lost 6 bases, J lost 7 bases, and 21 bases lay in between. Germline lookup yields CDR1 SGHRS and CDR2 YFSETQ. The CDR3 spans 15 residues. CDR3 sequence (DNA): TGCGCCAGCACAGAGGAGACTAGGGGGACAAATACGCAGTATTTT. Residues: CASTEETRGTNTQYF.

The chain joins TRBV7-2 to TRBJ2-1, with 7 bases aligning to TRBD2. The junction had 3 bases not matched to a gene; V was cut back by 7 bases and J by 0 bases. The CDR3 extends over 14 amino acids. The germline V gene has CDR1 SGHTA and CDR2 FQGNSA. CDR3 DNA: TGTGCCAGCAAAACGGGGGGCTCCTACAATGAGCAGTTCTTC. This encodes CASKTGGSYNEQFF.

The rearrangement links TRBV28 to TRBJ2-7, with 9 bases lining up with TRBD2. The V gene's germline CDR1 is MDHEN and CDR2 SYDVKM. The CDR3 spans 17 residues. Trimming cost V 2 bases and J 7 bases; bases outside gene matches: 15. CDR3 in DNA: TGTGCCAGCAGTTTAGCCCGCCGACTAGCGGATCCGGGAGAGCAGTACTTC. Protein product: CASSLARRLADPGEQYF.

The chain has TRBV7-3 and TRBJ2-1; D is undetermined. Germline lookup yields CDR1 SGHTA and CDR2 FQGTGA. The length of the CDR3 is 14 residues. V lost 5 bases and J lost 4, with 12 bases in between. For the CDR3, the DNA is TGTGCCAGCAGCCTCCTCGGACGATACAATGAGCAGTTCTTC. Translated: CASSLLGRYNEQFF.

On this clone: The junction does not match germline at one end; this may be a read error. The rearrangement joins TRBV7-7 to TRBJ2-7; 8 bases agree with TRBD1. The germline V gene encodes CDR1 SSHAT and CDR2 FNYEAQ (reference sequence). CDR3 length equals 13 residues. This CDR3 reads CASSRGQGYEQYF. CDR3 nucleotides: TGTGCTAGCAGCCGTGGACAGGGCTACGAGCAGTACTTC.

J is TRBJ1-3 and V is TRBV6-5, with a weak D call TRBD1 (5 bases). V shed 4 bases and J shed 6 bases, with 16 bases lying between them. The germline gives CDR1 MNHEY, CDR2 SVGAGI. The CDR3 is made up of 15 amino acids. DNA for the CDR3: TGTGCCAGCAGTTTCGGAAGGGGAACGCTAAACACCATATATTTT. It yields the protein CASSFGRGTLNTIYF.

This clone occurred a few times. The genes are TRBV5-6 and TRBJ2-1; D unclear. The CDR3 contains 13 residues. Germline V gives CDR1 SGHDT, CDR2 YYEEEE. The V end lost 3 bases, the J end lost 4 bases, and 8 bases lay between the germline ends. DNA for the CDR3: TGTGCCAGCAGCTCGGATCTATACAATGAGCAGTTCTTC. The encoded protein is CASSSDLYNEQFF. Using reference TRBV5-6 and TRBJ2-1 for the parts outside the CDR3, the full variable domain is DAGVTQSPTHLIKTRGQQVTLRCSPKSGHDTVSWYQQALGQGPQFIFQYYEEEERQRGNFPDRFSGHQFPNYSSELNVNALLLGDSALYLCASSSDLYNEQFFGPGTRLTVL.

V usage is TRBV6-1 and J usage is TRBJ1-6; 8 bases are shared with TRBD1. CDR3 length equals 15 residues. Losses at the gene ends were 6 bases for V and 8 bases for J; bases not matched to a gene: 9. Germline V gene data show CDR1 as MNHNS and CDR2 as SASEGT. The CDR3 reads CASSFQQGEYSPLHF. The CDR3 nucleotides read TGTGCCAGCAGCTTCCAACAGGGGGAATATTCACCCCTCCACTTT.

The rearrangement links TRBV14 to TRBJ1-1; D is ambiguous. The CDR3 covers 20 residues. Trimming shortened V by 4 bases and J by 1 base, and 28 bases separated the two germline ends. Per the germline V gene, CDR1 is SGHDN and CDR2 is FVKESK. CDR3 coding DNA: TGTGCCAGCAGCCCCAAAACAGCTTGGACGGCCTCAATGAGGAACACTGAAGCTTTCTTT. Residues: CASSPKTAWTASMRNTEAFF.

The rearrangement uses TRBV5-6 and TRBJ1-5; TRBD1 aligns across 10 bases. The CDR3 loop spans 15 amino acids. Germline V gene data show CDR1 as SGHDT and CDR2 as YYEEEE. Trimming at V came to 3 bases and at J to 4 bases, leaving 4 bases not matched to a gene. The CDR3 DNA is TGTGCCAGCAGCTATTTGGGACAGGGGAATCAGCCCCAGCATTTT. Translating it yields CASSYLGQGNQPQHF.

This clone was observed a single time. The rearrangement links TRBV28 to TRBJ2-3, with 12 positions matching TRBD2. CDR3 length equals 21 residues. Trimming cost V 3 bases and J 0 bases; bases outside gene matches: 16. CDR1 is MDHEN and CDR2 is SYDVKM in the germline V gene. The CDR3 protein is CASSFSFPTSGGPPSTDTQYF. The CDR3 DNA follows: TGTGCCAGCAGTTTCTCCTTCCCAACTAGCGGGGGGCCCCCTAGCACAGATACGCAGTATTTT.

The chain carries TRBV6-4 and TRBJ2-2; D is ambiguous. This CDR3 has 15 residues. Per germline, CDR1 MRHNA and CDR2 SNTAGT. V lost 0 bases and J lost 5, with 10 bases in between. The CDR3, as DNA: TGTGCCAGCAGTGACTCGAATGAGGAAACCGGGGAGCTGTTTTTT. Residues: CASSDSNEETGELFF.

This sequence joins TRBV5-6 and TRBJ1-5; D ambiguous. This CDR3 has 14 amino acids. V dropped 2 bases and J dropped 2 bases, with 8 bases sitting between them. Germline CDR1 is SGHDT and CDR2 is YYEEEE. In nucleotides, the CDR3 is TGTGCCAGCAGCTTAGGTCTGGGCAATCAGCCCCAGCATTTT. Amino acid sequence: CASSLGLGNQPQHF.

In its sample, this clone was seen once. The chain recombines TRBV2 with TRBJ2-1; 9 bases align to TRBD2. Germline V CDR1 and CDR2: SNHLY, FYNNEI. This CDR3 comprises 15 residues. The junction had 5 bases not matched to a gene; V was cut back by 1 base and J by 7 bases. CDR3 sequence: CASSEVGGGVNEQFF. Written as DNA, the CDR3 is TGTGCCAGCAGTGAAGTGGGCGGGGGGGTGAATGAGCAGTTCTTC.

This sequence joins TRBV19 and TRBJ2-5; D is perhaps TRBD2 (6 bases). The V gene lost 6 bases and the J gene lost 4 bases, with 15 bases spanning the gap. This CDR3 has 14 residues. Germline V gene sequence: CDR1 LNHDA, CDR2 SQIVND (reference sequence). CDR3: CASRSTSPGETQYF. The CDR3 nucleotides are TGTGCCAGTAGATCAACTAGCCCAGGAGAGACCCAGTACTTC.

The genes are TRBV10-1 and TRBJ2-7, with 11 bases identical to TRBD1. CDR1 and CDR2 (germline): WNHNN, SYGVQD (reference sequence). CDR3 size: 15 residues. V lost 7 bases, J lost 4 bases, and 9 bases stayed unmatched. CDR3 DNA sequence: TGCGCCAGCACCGAGAGGGGGGACAGGGGGTACGAGCAGTACTTC. Protein sequence: CASTERGDRGYEQYF.

Turning to this clone: One end of the junction does not line up with germline, which may come from a read error. The chain employs TRBV13 and TRBJ1-1, with TRBD1 as a possible D gene (6 bases). The V gene's germline CDR1 is PRHDT and CDR2 FYEKMQ (reference sequence). The CDR3 is 14 residues long. The CDR3 nucleotides read TGTGCCAACAGCTTCCAAGGGGGGGCCACTGAAGCTTTCTTT. Protein: CANSFQGGATEAFF.